This T cell receptor (beta chain) was captured by sequencing in a study of CD8 T cells in Susac syndrome. The authors reverse transcribed about 0.5 to 1 ug RNA with random hexamers. Via MiXCR, TCRdb re-called the immunoSEQ multiplex PCR reads, giving one row per CDR3 protein. The sample has 200,000 to 300,000 distinct CDR3 sequences, 90% to 96% seen once; the top ten hold about 0.095%. CDR3 length: 13 residues. The V end was cut by 5 bases, the J end by 2 bases, with 12 bases between. The germline V gene has CDR1 DFQATT and CDR2 SNEGSKA (reference sequence). V is TRBV20-1 and J is TRBJ1-1; D remains unclear. The sample comprised CD4+ T cells from PBMCs. The receptor was isolated from a human donor with Susac syndrome. CDR3 region: CSAAAGSNTEAFF. The CDR3, as DNA: TGCAGTGCTGCCGCTGGGTCCAACACTGAAGCTTTCTTT.